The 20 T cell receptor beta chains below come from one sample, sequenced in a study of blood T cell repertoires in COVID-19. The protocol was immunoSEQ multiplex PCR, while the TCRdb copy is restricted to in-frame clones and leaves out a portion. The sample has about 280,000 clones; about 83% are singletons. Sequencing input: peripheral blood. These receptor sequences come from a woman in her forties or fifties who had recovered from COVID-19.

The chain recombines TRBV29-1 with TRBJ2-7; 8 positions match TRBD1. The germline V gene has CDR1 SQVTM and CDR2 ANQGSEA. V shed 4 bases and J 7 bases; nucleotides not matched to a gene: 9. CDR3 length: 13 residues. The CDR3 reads CSVVGQGAGEQYF. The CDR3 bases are TGCAGCGTTGTTGGGCAGGGGGCAGGGGAGCAGTACTTC.

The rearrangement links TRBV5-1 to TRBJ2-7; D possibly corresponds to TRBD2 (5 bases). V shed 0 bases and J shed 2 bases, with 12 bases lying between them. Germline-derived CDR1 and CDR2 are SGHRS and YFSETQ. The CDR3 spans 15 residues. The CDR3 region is CASSLAEGNTYEQYF. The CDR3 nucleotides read TGCGCCAGCAGCTTGGCAGAGGGAAACACCTACGAGCAGTACTTC.

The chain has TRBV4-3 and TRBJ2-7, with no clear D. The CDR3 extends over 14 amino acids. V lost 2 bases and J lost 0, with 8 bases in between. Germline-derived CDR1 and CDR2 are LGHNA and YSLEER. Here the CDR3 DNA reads TGCGCCAGCAGCCAAACACCAAGCTCCTACGAGCAGTACTTC. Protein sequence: CASSQTPSSYEQYF.

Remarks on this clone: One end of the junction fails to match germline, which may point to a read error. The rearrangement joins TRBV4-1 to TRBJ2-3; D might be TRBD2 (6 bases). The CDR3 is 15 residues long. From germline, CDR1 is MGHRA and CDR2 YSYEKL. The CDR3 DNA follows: TGCGCCAACAGCCAAGGCGGGGTACACACAGATACGCAGTATTTT. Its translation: CANSQGGVHTDTQYF.

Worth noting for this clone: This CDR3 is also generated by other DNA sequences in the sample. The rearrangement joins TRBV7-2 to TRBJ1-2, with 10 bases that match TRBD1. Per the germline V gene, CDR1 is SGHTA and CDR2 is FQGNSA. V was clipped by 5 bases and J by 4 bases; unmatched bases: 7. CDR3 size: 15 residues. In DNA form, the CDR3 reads TGTGCCAGCAGCCCGCGACAGGGGGCTGGCTATGGCTACACCTTC. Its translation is CASSPRQGAGYGYTF.

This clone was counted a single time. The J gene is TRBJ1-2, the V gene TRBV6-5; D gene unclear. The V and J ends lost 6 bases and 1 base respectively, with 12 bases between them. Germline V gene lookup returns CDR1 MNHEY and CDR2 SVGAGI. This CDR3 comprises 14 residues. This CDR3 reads CASRAPGINYGYTF. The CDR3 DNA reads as TGTGCCAGCAGAGCTCCGGGTATTAACTATGGCTACACCTTC.

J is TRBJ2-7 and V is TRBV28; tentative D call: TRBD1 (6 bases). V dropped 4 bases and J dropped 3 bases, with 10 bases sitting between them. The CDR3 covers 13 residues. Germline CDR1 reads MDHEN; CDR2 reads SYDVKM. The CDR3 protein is CASSWTANYEQYF. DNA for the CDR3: TGTGCCAGCAGTTGGACAGCCAACTACGAGCAGTACTTC.

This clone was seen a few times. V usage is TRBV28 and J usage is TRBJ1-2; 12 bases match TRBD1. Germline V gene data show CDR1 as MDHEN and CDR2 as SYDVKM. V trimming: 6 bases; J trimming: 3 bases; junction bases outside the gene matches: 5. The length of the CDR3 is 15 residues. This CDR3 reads CASSPGTGGHYGYTF. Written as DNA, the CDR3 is TGTGCCAGCAGCCCCGGGACAGGGGGCCACTATGGCTACACCTTC.

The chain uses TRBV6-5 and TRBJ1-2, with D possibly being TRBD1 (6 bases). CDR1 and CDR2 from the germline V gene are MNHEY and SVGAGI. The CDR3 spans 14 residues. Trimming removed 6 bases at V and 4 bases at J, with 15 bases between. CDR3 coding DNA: TGTGCCAGCAGAGGACAGACAAACTTCTATGGCTACACCTTC. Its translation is CASRGQTNFYGYTF.

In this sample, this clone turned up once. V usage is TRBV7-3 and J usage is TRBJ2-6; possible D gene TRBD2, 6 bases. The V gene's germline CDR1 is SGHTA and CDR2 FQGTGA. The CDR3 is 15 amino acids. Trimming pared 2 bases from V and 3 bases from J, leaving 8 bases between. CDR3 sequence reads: CASSLGGVGANVLTF. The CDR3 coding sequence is TGTGCCAGCAGCTTAGGCGGGGTTGGGGCCAACGTCCTGACTTTC.

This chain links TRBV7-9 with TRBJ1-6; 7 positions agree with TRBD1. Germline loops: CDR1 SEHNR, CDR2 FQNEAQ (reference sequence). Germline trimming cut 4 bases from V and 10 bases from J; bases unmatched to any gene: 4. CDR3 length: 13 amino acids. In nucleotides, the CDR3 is TGTGCCAGCAGCTCAGACAGGGCGTCACCCCTCCACTTT. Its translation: CASSSDRASPLHF.

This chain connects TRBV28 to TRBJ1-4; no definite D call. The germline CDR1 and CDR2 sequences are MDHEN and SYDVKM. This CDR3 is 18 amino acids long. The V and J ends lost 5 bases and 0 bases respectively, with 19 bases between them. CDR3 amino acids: CASSLFDMKLATNEKLFF. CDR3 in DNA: TGTGCCAGCAGTCTCTTCGATATGAAACTTGCAACTAATGAAAAACTGTTTTTT.

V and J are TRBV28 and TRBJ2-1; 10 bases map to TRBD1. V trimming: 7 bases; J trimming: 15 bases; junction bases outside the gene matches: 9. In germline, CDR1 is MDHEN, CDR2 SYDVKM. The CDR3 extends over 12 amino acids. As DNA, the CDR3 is TGTGCCAGCACCACGGGAGGGACAGGGGTGTTCTTC. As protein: CASTTGGTGVFF.

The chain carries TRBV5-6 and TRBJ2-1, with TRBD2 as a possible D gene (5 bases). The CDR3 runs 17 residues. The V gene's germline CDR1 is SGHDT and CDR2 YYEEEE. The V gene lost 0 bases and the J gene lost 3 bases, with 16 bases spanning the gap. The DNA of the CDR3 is TGTGCCAGCAGCTTGGCCCTAACTAGTTGGGGCTACAATGAGCAGTTCTTC. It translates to CASSLALTSWGYNEQFF.

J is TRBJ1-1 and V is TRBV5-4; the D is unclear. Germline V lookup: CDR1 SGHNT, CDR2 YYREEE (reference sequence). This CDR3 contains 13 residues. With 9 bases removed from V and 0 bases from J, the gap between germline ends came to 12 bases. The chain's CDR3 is CAMRLTLNTEAFF. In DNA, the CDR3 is TGTGCCATGCGACTGACCTTGAACACTGAAGCTTTCTTT.

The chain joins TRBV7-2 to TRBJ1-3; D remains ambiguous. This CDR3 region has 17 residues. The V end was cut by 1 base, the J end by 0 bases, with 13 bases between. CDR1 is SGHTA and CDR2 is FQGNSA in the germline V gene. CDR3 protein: CASSLGAPRSSGNTIYF. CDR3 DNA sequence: TGTGCCAGCAGCTTAGGGGCGCCTCGAAGCTCTGGAAACACCATATATTTT.

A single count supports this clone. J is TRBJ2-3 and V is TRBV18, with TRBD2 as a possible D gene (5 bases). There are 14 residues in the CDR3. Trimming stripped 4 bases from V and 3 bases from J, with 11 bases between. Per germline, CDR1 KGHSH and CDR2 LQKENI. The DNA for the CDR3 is TGTGCCAGCTCACGTGACGAGGGAACAGATACGCAGTATTTT. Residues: CASSRDEGTDTQYF. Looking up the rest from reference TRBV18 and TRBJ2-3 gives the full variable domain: NAGVMQNPRHLVRRRGQEARLRCSPMKGHSHVYWYRQLPEEGLKFMVYLQKENIIDESGMPKERFSAEFPKEGPSILRIQQVVRGDSAAYFCASSRDEGTDTQYFGPGTRLTVL.

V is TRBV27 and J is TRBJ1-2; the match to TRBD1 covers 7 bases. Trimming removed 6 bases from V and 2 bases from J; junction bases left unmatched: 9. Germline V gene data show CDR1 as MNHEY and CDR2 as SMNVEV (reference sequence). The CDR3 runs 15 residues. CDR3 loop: CASRGTGALNYGYTF. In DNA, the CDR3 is TGTGCCAGCAGGGGAACAGGGGCACTAAACTATGGCTACACCTTC.

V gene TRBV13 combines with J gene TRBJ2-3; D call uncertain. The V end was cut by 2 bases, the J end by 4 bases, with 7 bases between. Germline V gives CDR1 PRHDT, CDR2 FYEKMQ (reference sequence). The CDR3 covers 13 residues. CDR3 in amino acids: CASSLTPADTQYF. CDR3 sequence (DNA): TGTGCCAGCAGCTTAACCCCAGCAGATACGCAGTATTTT.

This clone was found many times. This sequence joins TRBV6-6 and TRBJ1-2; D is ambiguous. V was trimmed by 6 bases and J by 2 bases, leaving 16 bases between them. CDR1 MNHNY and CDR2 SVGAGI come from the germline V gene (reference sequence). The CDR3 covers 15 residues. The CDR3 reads CASRQTTQKNYGYTF. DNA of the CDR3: TGTGCCAGCAGACAAACGACACAGAAGAACTATGGCTACACCTTC.